The sample holds many counts of the clone carrying this T cell receptor beta chain. No antigen is known for it. Germline CDR1 reads SNHLY; CDR2 reads FYNNEI. The CDR3 length is 12 residues. V gave up 7 bases and J gave up 4 bases; unmatched junction bases: 3. This entry comes from a study of early T cells in non-severe SARS-CoV-2 infection. TCRdb re-called the 5' RACE reads through MiXCR, storing one row per CDR3 protein. The sample records some 89,000 distinct CDR3 sequences, about 10% being singletons. Study-wide results and caveats: Comparison of clonotypes with VDJdb favored anti-spike CD8 responses while missing private and CD4 specificities.

The material sequenced was whole blood, taken at baseline. The receptor's source is an adult who was a healthcare worker with PCR-confirmed SARS-CoV-2 infection or an uninfected control (not recorded which). The chain is built from TRBV2 and TRBJ1-2; TRBD1 agrees at 7 bases. The CDR3 DNA follows: TGTGCCAGCACGACAGGGAGCTATGGCTACACCTTC. Translated: CASTTGSYGYTF.